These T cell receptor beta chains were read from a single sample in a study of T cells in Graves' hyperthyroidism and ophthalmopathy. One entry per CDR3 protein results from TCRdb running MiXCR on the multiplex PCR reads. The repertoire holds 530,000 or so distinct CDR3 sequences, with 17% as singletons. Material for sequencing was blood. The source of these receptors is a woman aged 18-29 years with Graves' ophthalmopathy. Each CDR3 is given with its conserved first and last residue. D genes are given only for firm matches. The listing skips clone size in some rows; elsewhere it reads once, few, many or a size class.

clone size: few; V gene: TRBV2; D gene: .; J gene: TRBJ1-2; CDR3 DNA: TGTGCCAGCATTAGGTTACGGGATGGCTACACCTTC; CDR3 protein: CASIRLRDGYTF
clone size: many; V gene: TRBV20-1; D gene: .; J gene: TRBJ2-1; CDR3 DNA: TGCAGTGCTATGCTATCCTTCTACAATGAGCAGTTCTTC; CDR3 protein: CSAMLSFYNEQFF
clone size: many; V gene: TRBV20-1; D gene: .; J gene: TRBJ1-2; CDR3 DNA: TGCAGTCTCGGGGTGGAGCAACTTAACTATGGCTACACCTTC; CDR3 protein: CSLGVEQLNYGYTF
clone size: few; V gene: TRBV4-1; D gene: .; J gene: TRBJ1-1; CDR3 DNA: TGCGCCAGCAGTATGGACACTGAAGCTTTCTTT; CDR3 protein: CASSMDTEAFF
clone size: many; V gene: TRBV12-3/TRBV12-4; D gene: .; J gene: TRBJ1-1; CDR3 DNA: TGTGCCAGCAGTTCTCCCAGGGGGAACACTGAAGCTTTCTTT; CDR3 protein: CASSSPRGNTEAFF
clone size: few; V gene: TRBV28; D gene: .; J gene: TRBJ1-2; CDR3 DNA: TGTGCCAGCACCCCTGAGGTGCGGTACGGCTACACCTTC; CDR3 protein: CASTPEVRYGYTF
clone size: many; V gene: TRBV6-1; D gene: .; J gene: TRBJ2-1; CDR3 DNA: TGTGCCAGTGGACAGAACAATGAGCAGTTCTTC; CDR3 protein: CASGQNNEQFF
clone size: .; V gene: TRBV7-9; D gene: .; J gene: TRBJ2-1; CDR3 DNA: TGTGCCAGCAGCCCTGACCCTGACACCAGTCAGGACAATGAGCAGTTCTTC; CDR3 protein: CASSPDPDTSQDNEQFF
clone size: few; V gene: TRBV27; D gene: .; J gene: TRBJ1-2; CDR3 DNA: TGTGCCAGCAGTTTCGCAGGAAAGGGATATGGCCACACCTTC; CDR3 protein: CASSFAGKGYGHTF
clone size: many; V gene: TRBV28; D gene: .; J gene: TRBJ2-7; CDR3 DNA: TGTGCCAGCAGTTTGCGAGGACCGTCCCACGAGCAGTACTTC; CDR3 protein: CASSLRGPSHEQYF
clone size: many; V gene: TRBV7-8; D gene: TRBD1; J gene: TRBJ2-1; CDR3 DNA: TGTGCCAGCAGCTTCGAGGCAGGGGGCCCCTACAATGAGCAGTTCTTC; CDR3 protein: CASSFEAGGPYNEQFF
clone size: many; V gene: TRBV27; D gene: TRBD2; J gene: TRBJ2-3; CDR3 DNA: TGTGCCAGCAGTTTATCGCCCCGACTAGCGGAAGGGGGTACGCAGTATTTT; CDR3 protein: CASSLSPRLAEGGTQYF
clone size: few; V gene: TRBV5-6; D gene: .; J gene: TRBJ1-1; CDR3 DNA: TGTGCCAGCCAAGCTTCGGGGACATTGAACACTGAAGCTTTCTTT; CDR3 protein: CASQASGTLNTEAFF
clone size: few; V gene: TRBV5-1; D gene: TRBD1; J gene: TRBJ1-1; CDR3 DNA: TGCGCCAGCAGCTCGACAGGGGCGAAAGACACTGAAGCTTTCTTT; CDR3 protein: CASSSTGAKDTEAFF
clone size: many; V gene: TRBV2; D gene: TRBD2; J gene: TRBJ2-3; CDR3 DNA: TGTGCCAGCAGGATAGCGGGTAACACAGATACGCAGTATTTT; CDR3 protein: CASRIAGNTDTQYF
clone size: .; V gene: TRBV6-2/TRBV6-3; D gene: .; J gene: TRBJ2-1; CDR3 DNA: TGTGCCAGCAGCCCCCTTCGGGGTGGAGAGCAGTTCTTC; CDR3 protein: CASSPLRGGEQFF
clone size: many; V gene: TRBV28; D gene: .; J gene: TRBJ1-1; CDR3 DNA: TGTGCCAGTCTAACAGAGAACACTGAAGCTTTCTTT; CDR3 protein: CASLTENTEAFF
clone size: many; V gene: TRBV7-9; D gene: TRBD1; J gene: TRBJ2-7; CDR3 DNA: TGTGCCAGCAGCTTAGATCTGAACAGGGGTGGGGAGCAGTACTTC; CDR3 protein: CASSLDLNRGGEQYF
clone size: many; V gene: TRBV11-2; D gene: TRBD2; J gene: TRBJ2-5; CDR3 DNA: TGTGCCAGCAGCCCCGAAAGGGAGGGTAGGGAGACCCAGTACTTC; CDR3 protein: CASSPEREGRETQYF
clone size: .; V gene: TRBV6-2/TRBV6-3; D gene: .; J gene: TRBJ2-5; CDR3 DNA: TGTGCCAGCAGTTACCCCGGGACTGGCCACTTC; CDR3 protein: CASSYPGTGHF
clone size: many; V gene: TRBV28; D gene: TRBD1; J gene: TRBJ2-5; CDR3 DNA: TGTGCCACCTACGGGACAGGACACAGGGGGGCCCAGTACTTC; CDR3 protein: CATYGTGHRGAQYF
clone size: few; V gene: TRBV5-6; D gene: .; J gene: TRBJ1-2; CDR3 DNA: TGTGCCAGCAGCAAACGCATGACAGGCGCAGGGGGCTACACCTTC; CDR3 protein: CASSKRMTGAGGYTF
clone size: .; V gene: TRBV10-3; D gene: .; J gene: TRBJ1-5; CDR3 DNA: TGTGCCATCAGTGCAGGCAGCAATCAGCCCCAGCATTTT; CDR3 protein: CAISAGSNQPQHF
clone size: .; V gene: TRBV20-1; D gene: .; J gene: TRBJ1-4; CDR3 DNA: TGCAGTGCTACCCACGGCGGAAATAATGAAAAACTGTTTTTT; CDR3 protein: CSATHGGNNEKLFF
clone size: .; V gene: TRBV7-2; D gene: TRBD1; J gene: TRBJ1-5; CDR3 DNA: TGTGCCAGCAGCTTCCGACAGGGGCCTGATCAGCCCCAGCATTTT; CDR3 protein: CASSFRQGPDQPQHF
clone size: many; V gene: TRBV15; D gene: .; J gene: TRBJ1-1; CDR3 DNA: TGTGCCACCAGCAGAGTGTTGGGGAACACTGAAGCTTTCTTT; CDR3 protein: CATSRVLGNTEAFF
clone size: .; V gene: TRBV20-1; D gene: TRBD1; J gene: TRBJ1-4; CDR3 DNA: TGCAGTGCTGTAAGACAGGGGAGAGTGCGCGAAAAACTGTTTTTT; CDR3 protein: CSAVRQGRVREKLFF
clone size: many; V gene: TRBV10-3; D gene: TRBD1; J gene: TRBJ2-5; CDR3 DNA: TGTGCCATCAGTCAGGGGGTGGAAGAGACCCAGTACTTC; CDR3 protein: CAISQGVEETQYF
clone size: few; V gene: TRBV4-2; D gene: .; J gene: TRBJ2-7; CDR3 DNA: TGTGCCAGCAGCCCAGACAGTGGCTCCTACGAGCAGTACTTC; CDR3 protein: CASSPDSGSYEQYF
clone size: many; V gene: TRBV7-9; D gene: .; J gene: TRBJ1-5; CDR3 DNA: TGTGCCAGCAGCCCCAAAATCGTCAATCAGCCCCAGCATTTT; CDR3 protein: CASSPKIVNQPQHF
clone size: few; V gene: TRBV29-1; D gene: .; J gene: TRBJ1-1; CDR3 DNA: TGCAGCGTTGACATTACGGACACTGAAGCTTTCTTT; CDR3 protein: CSVDITDTEAFF
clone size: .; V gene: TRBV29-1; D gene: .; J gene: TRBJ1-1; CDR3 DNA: TGCAGTGTTCCGGGCTTCATGAACACTGAAGCTTTCTTT; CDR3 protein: CSVPGFMNTEAFF
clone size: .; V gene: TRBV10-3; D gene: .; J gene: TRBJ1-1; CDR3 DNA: TGTGCCATCGGTCAATCGACCGGGACATCGGACACTGAAGCTTTCTTT; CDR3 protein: CAIGQSTGTSDTEAFF
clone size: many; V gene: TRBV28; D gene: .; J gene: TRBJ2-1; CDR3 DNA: TGTGCCAGCAGTTTAGCAGAGTCCTACAATGAGCAGTTCTTC; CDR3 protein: CASSLAESYNEQFF
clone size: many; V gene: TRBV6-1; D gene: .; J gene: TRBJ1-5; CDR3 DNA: TGTGCCAGCAGTGAACGAATGGGGATATATAGCAATCAGCCCCAGCATTTT; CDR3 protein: CASSERMGIYSNQPQHF
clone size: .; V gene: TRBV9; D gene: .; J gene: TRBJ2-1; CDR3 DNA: TGTGCCAGCAGCCCAAGGGGGGCTAGCGTATACAATGAGCAGTTCTTC; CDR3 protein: CASSPRGASVYNEQFF
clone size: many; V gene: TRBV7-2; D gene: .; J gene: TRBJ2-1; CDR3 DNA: TGTGCCAGCAGCTTAGATACCAACTCCTACAATGAGCAGTTCTTC; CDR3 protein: CASSLDTNSYNEQFF
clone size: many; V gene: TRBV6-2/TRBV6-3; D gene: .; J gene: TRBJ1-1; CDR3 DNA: TGTGCCAGCAGTTACCGGGCGACGGTTTACACTGAAGCTTTCTTT; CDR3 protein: CASSYRATVYTEAFF
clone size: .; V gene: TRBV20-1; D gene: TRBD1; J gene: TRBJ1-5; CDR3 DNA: TGCAGTGCTAGAACAGGGGATGACAATCAGCCCCAGCATTTT; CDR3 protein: CSARTGDDNQPQHF
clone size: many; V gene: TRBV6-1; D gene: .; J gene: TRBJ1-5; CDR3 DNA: TGTGCCAGCAGTGAGGATACTTCCCACCCCAATCAGCCCCAGCATTTT; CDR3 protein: CASSEDTSHPNQPQHF
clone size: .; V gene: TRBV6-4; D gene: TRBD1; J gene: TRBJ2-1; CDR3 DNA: TGTGCCAGCAGTGAAAGGGCCGGGACAGGGGGCAATGAGCAGTTCTTC; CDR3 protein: CASSERAGTGGNEQFF
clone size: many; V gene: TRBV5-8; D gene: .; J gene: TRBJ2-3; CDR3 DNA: TGTGCCAGCAGCTTGGCTCAGGGGATGACAGATACGCAGTATTTT; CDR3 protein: CASSLAQGMTDTQYF
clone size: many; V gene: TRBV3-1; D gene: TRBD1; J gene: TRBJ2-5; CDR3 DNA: TGTGCCAGCAGCCATGGGAGAGCAGGGGGAGAGACCCAGTACTTC; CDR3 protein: CASSHGRAGGETQYF
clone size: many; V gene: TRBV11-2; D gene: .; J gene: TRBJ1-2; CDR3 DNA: TGTGCCAGCAGCTTAGGGGACCAAAACTATGGCTACACCTTC; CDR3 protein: CASSLGDQNYGYTF
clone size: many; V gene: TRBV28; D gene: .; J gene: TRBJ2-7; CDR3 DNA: TGTGCCAGCAGCCGACAGTCCTACGAGCAGTACTTC; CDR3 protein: CASSRQSYEQYF
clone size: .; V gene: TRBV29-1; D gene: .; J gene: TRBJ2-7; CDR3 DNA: TGCAGCGTCGCCTACCGAGGGGAAGAGCAGTACTTC; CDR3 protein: CSVAYRGEEQYF
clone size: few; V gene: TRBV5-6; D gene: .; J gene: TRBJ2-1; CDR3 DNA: TGTGCCAGCAGCTTGTATCGCTCCGACTATCACGGTGAGCAGTTCTTC; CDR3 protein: CASSLYRSDYHGEQFF
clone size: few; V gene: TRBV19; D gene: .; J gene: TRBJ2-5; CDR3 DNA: TGTGCCAGTACCTCCCTAGCGAGCCAAGAGACCCAGTACTTC; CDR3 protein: CASTSLASQETQYF
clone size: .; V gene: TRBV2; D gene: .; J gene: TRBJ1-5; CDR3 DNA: TGTGTCAGCTCTGAACAGATGAATCAGCCCCAGCATTTT; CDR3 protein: CVSSEQMNQPQHF
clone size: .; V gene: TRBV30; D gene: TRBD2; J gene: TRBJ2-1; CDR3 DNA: TGTGCCTGGAGTGTACTAGCGGGAGTGAGGTATGAGCAGTTCTTC; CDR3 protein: CAWSVLAGVRYEQFF
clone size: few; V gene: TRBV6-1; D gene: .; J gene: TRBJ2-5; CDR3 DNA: TGTGCCAGCAGTTCCTCTTTTGGGGGGACGGAGACCCAGTACTTC; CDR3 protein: CASSSSFGGTETQYF
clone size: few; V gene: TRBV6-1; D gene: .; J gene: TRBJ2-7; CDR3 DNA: TGTGCCAGCAGTCGAGGTCTATTGGGGGAGCCTCGCTCCTACGAGCAGTACTTC; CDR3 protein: CASSRGLLGEPRSYEQYF